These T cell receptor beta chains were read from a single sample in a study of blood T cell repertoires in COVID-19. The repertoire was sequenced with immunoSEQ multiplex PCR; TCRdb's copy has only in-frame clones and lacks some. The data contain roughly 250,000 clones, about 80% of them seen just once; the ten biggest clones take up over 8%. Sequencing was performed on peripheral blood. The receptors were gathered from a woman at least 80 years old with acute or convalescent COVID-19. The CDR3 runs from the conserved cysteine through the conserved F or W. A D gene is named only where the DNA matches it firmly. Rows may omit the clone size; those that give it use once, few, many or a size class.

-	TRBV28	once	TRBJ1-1	CASSFQGMRSEAFF	TGTGCCAGCAGTTTCCAGGGAATGAGGTCTGAAGCTTTCTTT
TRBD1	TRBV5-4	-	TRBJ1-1	CASSADRVREAFF	TGTGCCAGCAGCGCAGACAGGGTACGGGAAGCTTTCTTT
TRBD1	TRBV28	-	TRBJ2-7	CASRTGGLNEQYF	TGTGCCAGTAGGACAGGGGGCTTGAACGAGCAGTACTTC
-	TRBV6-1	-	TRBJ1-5	CASSEALVPHSHF	TGTGCCAGCAGTGAAGCGTTAGTCCCTCATTCCCATTTT
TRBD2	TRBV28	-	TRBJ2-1	CASTLRRGGLSYNEQFF	TGTGCCAGCACCCTCCGGCGGGGGGGCCTCTCCTACAATGAGCAGTTCTTC
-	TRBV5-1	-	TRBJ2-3	CASSSLSGPRDTQYF	TGCGCCAGCAGCTCCCTTAGTGGGCCCAGAGATACGCAGTATTTT
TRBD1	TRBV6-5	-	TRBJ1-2	CASAGQGAIYGYTF	TGTGCCAGCGCGGGACAGGGGGCGATCTATGGCTACACCTTC
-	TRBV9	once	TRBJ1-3	CASSVGEVPGGNTIYF	TGTGCCAGCAGCGTAGGAGAGGTTCCTGGTGGAAACACCATATATTTT
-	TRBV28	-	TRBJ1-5	CASRVAGASNQPQHF	TGTGCCAGCAGGGTGGCGGGGGCAAGCAATCAGCCCCAGCATTTT
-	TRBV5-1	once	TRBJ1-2	CASSLGTAGYTF	TGCGCCAGCAGCTTGGGGACAGCTGGCTACACCTTC
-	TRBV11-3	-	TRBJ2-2	CASSLISGELFF	TGTGCCAGCAGCTTAATATCCGGGGAGCTGTTTTTT
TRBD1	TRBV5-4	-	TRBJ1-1	CASSRQGQTEAFF	TGTGCCAGCAGTCGACAGGGGCAGACTGAAGCTTTCTTT
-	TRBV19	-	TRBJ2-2	CASSIGLLNTGELFF	TGTGCCAGTAGTATAGGACTTCTGAACACCGGGGAGCTGTTTTTT
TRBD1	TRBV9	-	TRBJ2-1	CASSPRGQGAQEQFF	TGTGCCAGCAGCCCACGGGGACAGGGGGCACAGGAGCAGTTCTTC
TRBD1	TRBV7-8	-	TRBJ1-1	CASSFGTGMLKNTEAFF	TGTGCCAGCAGCTTTGGGACAGGGATGTTAAAGAACACTGAAGCTTTCTTT
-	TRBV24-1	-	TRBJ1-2	CATSGGPGNYGYTF	TGTGCCACCAGTGGTGGCCCAGGAAACTATGGCTACACCTTC
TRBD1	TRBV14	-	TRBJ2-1	CASSQGASTGVHEQFF	TGTGCCAGCAGCCAAGGAGCTTCCACAGGGGTTCATGAGCAGTTCTTC
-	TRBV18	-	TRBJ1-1	CASSPLPGSDTEAFF	TGTGCCAGCTCACCACTGCCAGGGTCGGACACTGAAGCTTTCTTT
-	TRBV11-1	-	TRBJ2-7	CASSWGPGTPSYEQYF	TGTGCCAGTTCCTGGGGACCCGGGACACCTTCCTACGAGCAGTACTTC
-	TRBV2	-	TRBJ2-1	CASSVRLSVIEQFF	TGTGCCAGCAGTGTACGACTATCGGTTATTGAGCAGTTCTTC
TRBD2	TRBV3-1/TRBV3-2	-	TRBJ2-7	CASSRGGAYEQYF	TGTGCCAGCAGCCGCGGGGGGGCCTACGAGCAGTACTTC
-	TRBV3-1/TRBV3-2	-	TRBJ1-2	CASSQDPGHFYGYTF	TGTGCCAGCAGCCAAGACCCTGGACATTTCTATGGCTACACCTTC
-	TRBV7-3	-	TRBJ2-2	CASRPRPGTPTGELFF	TGTGCCAGCAGACCCCGACCCGGGACACCCACCGGGGAGCTGTTTTTT
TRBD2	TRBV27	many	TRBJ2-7	CASRYAGGTLAYEQYF	TGTGCCTCGAGGTATGCGGGGGGGACTCTAGCCTACGAGCAGTACTTC
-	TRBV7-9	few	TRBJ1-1	CASSLAGFMNTEAFF	TGTGCCAGCAGCTTAGCGGGCTTTATGAACACTGAAGCTTTCTTT
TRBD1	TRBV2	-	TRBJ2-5	CACRGDRGQTQYF	TGTGCCTGCCGTGGGGACAGGGGTCAGACCCAGTACTTC
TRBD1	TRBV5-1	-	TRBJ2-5	CASSLGQGQETQYF	TGCGCCAGCAGCCTGGGACAGGGCCAAGAGACCCAGTACTTC
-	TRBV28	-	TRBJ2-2	CASSRLGKNTGELFF	TGTGCCAGCAGTCGACTAGGGAAGAACACCGGGGAGCTGTTTTTT
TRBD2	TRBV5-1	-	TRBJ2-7	CASSLVGGDEQYF	TGCGCCAGCAGCTTGGTGGGAGGGGACGAGCAGTACTTC
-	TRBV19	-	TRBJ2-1	CATTDRGLYNEQFF	TGTGCCACCACAGACAGGGGACTATACAATGAGCAGTTCTTC
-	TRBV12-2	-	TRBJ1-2	CASRFFPGVLYGYTF	TGTGCAAGTCGCTTCTTCCCCGGTGTTCTCTATGGCTACACCTTC
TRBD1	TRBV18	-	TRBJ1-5	CASSATGAHQPQHF	TGTGCCAGCTCAGCGACAGGGGCTCATCAGCCCCAGCATTTT
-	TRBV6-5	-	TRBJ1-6	CASSLAGSYNSPLHF	TGTGCCAGCAGCTTGGCGGGATCCTATAATTCACCCCTCCACTTT
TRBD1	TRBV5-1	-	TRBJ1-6	CASSSDRGAYNSPLHF	TGCGCCAGCAGCTCGGACAGGGGCGCCTATAATTCACCCCTCCACTTT
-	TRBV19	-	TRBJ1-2	CASSNRSNYGYTF	TGTGCCAGTAGTAACAGAAGTAACTATGGCTACACCTTC
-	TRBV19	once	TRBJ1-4	CASSHREGRTNEKLFF	TGTGCCAGTAGTCACAGGGAAGGAAGAACTAATGAAAAACTGTTTTTT
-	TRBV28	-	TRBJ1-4	CASSLRTGGVGEKLFF	TGTGCCAGCAGTCTAAGGACTGGCGGGGTGGGAGAAAAACTGTTTTTT
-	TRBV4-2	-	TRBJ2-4	CASSQSGQRIQYF	TGTGCCAGCAGCCAATCAGGACAGCGAATTCAGTACTTC
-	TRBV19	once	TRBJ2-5	CASSKGRQSQETQYF	TGTGCCAGTAGTAAAGGCAGGCAGAGCCAAGAGACCCAGTACTTC
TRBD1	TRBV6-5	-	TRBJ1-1	CASGHRGLGTEAFF	TGTGCCAGCGGACACAGGGGACTCGGCACTGAAGCTTTCTTT
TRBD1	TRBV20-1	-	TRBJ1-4	CSASDRVYEKLFF	TGCAGTGCTAGTGACAGGGTTTATGAAAAACTGTTTTTT